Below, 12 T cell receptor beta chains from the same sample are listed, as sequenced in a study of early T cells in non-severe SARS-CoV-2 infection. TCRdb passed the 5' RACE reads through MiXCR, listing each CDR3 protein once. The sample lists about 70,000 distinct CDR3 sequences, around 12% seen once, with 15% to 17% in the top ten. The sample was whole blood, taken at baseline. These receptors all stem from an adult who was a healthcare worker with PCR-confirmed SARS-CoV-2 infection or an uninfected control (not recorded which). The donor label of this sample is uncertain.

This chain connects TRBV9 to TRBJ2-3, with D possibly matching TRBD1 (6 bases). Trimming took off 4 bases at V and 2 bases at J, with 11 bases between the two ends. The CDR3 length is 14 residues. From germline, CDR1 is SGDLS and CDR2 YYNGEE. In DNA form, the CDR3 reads TGTGCCAGCAGCTTGGGGGCGCCCACAGATACGCAGTATTTT. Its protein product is CASSLGAPTDTQYF.

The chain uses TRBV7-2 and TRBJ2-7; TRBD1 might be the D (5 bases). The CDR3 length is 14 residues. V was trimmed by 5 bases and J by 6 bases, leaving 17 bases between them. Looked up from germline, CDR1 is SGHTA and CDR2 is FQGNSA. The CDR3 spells CASSPRTPASEQYF. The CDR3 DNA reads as TGTGCCAGCAGCCCGCGGACACCCGCGAGCGAGCAGTACTTC.

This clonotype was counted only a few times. The DNA of the CDR3 is TGTGCCAGCAGTTACGGTGGGTCCCCGGGACCCCTCCACTTT. Its translation: CASSYGGSPGPLHF. The chain is built from TRBV6-5 and TRBJ1-6; D ambiguous. The CDR3 runs to 14 residues. Trimming removed 2 bases from V and 12 bases from J, with 14 bases in between. Germline V CDR1 and CDR2: MNHEY, SVGAGI.

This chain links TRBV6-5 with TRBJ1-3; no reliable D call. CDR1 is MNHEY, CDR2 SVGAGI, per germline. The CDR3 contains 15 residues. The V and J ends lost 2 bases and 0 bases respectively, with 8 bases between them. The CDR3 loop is CASSYLPNSGNTIYF. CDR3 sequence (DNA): TGTGCCAGCAGTTACCTGCCGAACTCTGGAAACACCATATATTTT.

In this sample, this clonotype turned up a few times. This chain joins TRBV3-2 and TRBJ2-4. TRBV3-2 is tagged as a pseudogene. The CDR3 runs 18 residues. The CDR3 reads CASSQGFRKRKAKNIQYF. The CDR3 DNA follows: TGTGCCAGCAGCCAAGGCTTTCGAAAAAGGAAAGCCAAAAACATTCAGTACTTC.

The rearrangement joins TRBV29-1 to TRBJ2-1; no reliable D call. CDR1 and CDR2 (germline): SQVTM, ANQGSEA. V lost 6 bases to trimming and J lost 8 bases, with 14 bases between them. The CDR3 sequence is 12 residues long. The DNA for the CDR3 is TGCAGCGTCGCCCCCAGGCGTGATGAGCAGTTCTTC. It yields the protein CSVAPRRDEQFF.

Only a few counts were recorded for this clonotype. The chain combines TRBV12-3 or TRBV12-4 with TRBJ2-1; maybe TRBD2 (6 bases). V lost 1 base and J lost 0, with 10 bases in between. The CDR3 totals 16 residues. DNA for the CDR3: TGTGCCAGCAGTTTAGGGCTAGCGAGCTCCTACAATGAGCAGTTCTTC. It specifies CASSLGLASSYNEQFF.

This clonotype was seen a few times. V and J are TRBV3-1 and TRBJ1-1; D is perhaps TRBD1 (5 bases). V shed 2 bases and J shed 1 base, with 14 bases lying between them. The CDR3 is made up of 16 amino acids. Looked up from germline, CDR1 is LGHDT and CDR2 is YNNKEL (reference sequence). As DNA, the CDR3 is TGTGCCAGCAGCCAATACATAGGGGCCCAGAACACTGAAGCTTTCTTT. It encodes CASSQYIGAQNTEAFF.

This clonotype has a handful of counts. CDR3 bases: TGCGCCAGCAGCCAAGACCAATCCCAGGGGTATGAAACTGAAGCTTTCTTT. Its translation: CASSQDQSQGYETEAFF. J is TRBJ1-1 and V is TRBV4-1, with D possibly being TRBD1 (6 bases). Germline CDR1 reads MGHRA; CDR2 reads YSYEKL. The CDR3 spans 17 residues. Trimming stripped 0 bases from V and 5 bases from J, with 19 bases between.

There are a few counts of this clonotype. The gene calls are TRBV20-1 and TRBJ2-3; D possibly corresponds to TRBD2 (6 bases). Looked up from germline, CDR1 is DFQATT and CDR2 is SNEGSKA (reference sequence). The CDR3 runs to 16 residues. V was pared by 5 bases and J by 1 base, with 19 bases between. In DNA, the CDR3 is TGCAGTGCTCGGGGGTTGGTGGTAGTTCGCACAGATACGCAGTATTTT. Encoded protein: CSARGLVVVRTDTQYF.

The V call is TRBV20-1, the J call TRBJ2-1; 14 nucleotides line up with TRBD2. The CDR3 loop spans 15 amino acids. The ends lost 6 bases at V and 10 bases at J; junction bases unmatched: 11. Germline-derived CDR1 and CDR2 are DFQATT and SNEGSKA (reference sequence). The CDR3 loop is CSANTGTSGSSEQFF. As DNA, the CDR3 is TGCAGTGCCAATACCGGGACTAGCGGGAGCAGCGAGCAGTTCTTC.

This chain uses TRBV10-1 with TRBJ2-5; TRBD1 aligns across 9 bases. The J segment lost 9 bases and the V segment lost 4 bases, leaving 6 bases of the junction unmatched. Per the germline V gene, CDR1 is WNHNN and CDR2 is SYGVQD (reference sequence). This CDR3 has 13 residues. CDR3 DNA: TGCGCCAGCAGTGGGGGACGACAGGGGGCCCAGTACTTC. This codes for CASSGGRQGAQYF.